One sample yielded the 12 T cell receptor beta chains listed below, sequenced in a study of blood T cell repertoires in COVID-19. The table came from immunoSEQ multiplex PCR; TCRdb's copy has only in-frame clones and leaves some out. The profile shows about 120,000 clones, over 75% of them singletons. Source material: peripheral blood. The receptors shown here come from a woman older than 75 with acute or convalescent COVID-19.

V gene TRBV3-1 (or the pseudogene TRBV3-2) combines with J gene TRBJ1-5; 8 nucleotides match TRBD1. Germline lookup yields CDR1 LGHDT and CDR2 YNNKEL (reference sequence). This CDR3 region has 14 residues. V shed 4 bases and J 7 bases; nucleotides not matched to a gene: 6. CDR3 sequence: CASSPRTGRQPQHF. CDR3 in DNA: TGTGCCAGCAGCCCTCGGACAGGGCGGCAGCCCCAGCATTTT.

This sequence joins TRBV12-3 or TRBV12-4 and TRBJ1-1; the match to TRBD1 covers 8 bases. J was trimmed by 7 bases and V by 4 bases; bases with no gene match: 5. The CDR3 totals 13 residues. The DNA for the CDR3 is TGTGCCAGCAGTTCAGGGACAGGCAATGAAGCTTTCTTT. Its protein is CASSSGTGNEAFF.

The rearrangement joins TRBV11-2 to TRBJ2-1, with 8 bases fitting TRBD2. The CDR3 spans 14 residues. J gave up 7 bases and V 1 base, and 3 bases lay outside the gene matches. Germline V gene lookup returns CDR1 SGHAT and CDR2 FQNNGV. CDR3 nucleotides: TGTGCCAGCAGCTTAGGACTAGCGTCTAATGAGCAGTTCTTC. As protein: CASSLGLASNEQFF.

This chain uses TRBV29-1 with TRBJ2-1, with TRBD2 matching over 8 bases. This CDR3 spans 14 amino acids. Trimming cost V 7 bases and J 9 bases; bases outside gene matches: 14. The germline CDR1 and CDR2 sequences are SQVTM and ANQGSEA. The CDR3 protein is CSAWWTGGPSEQFF. The DNA of the CDR3 is TGCAGCGCGTGGTGGACGGGAGGGCCCAGTGAGCAGTTCTTC.

The rearrangement uses TRBV19 and TRBJ1-5; D unresolved. CDR1 and CDR2 from the germline V gene are LNHDA and SQIVND (reference sequence). This CDR3 region has 14 residues. V lost 3 bases to trimming and J lost 3 bases, with 9 bases between them. Here the CDR3 reads CASSMVPVNQPQHF. The CDR3 DNA reads as TGTGCCAGTAGTATGGTCCCGGTCAATCAGCCCCAGCATTTT.

Remarks on this clone: At one end, the junction sequence differs from germline, possibly due to a read error. The chain has TRBV7-7 and TRBJ2-1; TRBD2 might be the D (6 bases). The CDR3 extends over 14 amino acids. Germline values: CDR1 SSHAT, CDR2 FNYEAQ (reference sequence). The CDR3 loop is CASSLLRSGDEQFF. CDR3 bases: TGTGCTAGCAGCTTACTGCGGTCGGGGGATGAGCAGTTCTTC.

The chain uses TRBV5-1 and TRBJ1-1; unclear D gene. The V end lost 0 bases, the J end lost 0 bases, and 9 bases lay between the germline ends. There are 15 residues in the CDR3. In germline, CDR1 is SGHRS, CDR2 YFSETQ. The CDR3 here is CASSLAVGLNTEAFF. The DNA of the CDR3 is TGCGCCAGCAGCTTGGCCGTGGGCCTGAACACTGAAGCTTTCTTT. Filled out from reference TRBV5-1 and TRBJ1-1, the complete variable domain reads KAGVTQTPRYLIKTRGQQVTLSCSPISGHRSVSWYQQTPGQGLQFLFEYFSETQRNKGNFPGRFSGRQFSNSRSEMNVSTLELGDSALYLCASSLAVGLNTEAFFGQGTRLTVV.

The CDR3, as DNA: TGTGCCAGCGGGAGACAGACAGGGTGGGATGAAAAACTGTTTTTT. Its protein is CASGRQTGWDEKLFF. The chain links TRBV19 to TRBJ1-4, with 7 bases that match TRBD1. CDR3 length: 15 residues. Germline V gene lookup returns CDR1 LNHDA and CDR2 SQIVND (reference sequence). J gave up 6 bases and V 9 bases, and 13 bases lay outside the gene matches. Combining the CDR3 with reference TRBV19 and TRBJ1-4 gives the whole variable domain DGGITQSPKYLFRKEGQNVTLSCEQNLNHDAMYWYRQDPGQGLRLIYYSQIVNDFQKGDIAEGYSVSREKKESFPLTVTSAQKNPTAFYLCASGRQTGWDEKLFFGSGTQLSVL.

The V gene is TRBV4-3, the J gene TRBJ1-1; 11 positions agree with TRBD1. The germline V gene encodes CDR1 LGHNA and CDR2 YSLEER. V shed 3 bases, J shed 3 bases, and the junction held 6 bases outside the gene matches. This CDR3 contains 16 residues. CDR3: CASSHRTGGADTEAFF. For the CDR3, the DNA is TGCGCCAGCAGCCACCGGACAGGGGGCGCGGACACTGAAGCTTTCTTT.

V is TRBV5-4 and J is TRBJ2-3; 16 bases map to TRBD2. This CDR3 has 18 residues. Germline values: CDR1 SGHNT, CDR2 YYREEE (reference sequence). Trimming took 4 bases from V and 2 from J; bases not matched to a gene: 7. Written as DNA, the CDR3 is TGTGCCAGCAGCCCGGGACTAGCGGGAGGGAGATTCACAGATACGCAGTATTTT. This gives the protein CASSPGLAGGRFTDTQYF.

V is TRBV5-1 and J is TRBJ2-1; weak D call: TRBD2 (5 bases). Trimming left V 4 bases short and J 4 bases short, with 15 bases between. The V gene's germline CDR1 is SGHRS and CDR2 YFSETQ. This CDR3 region has 15 residues. The CDR3 DNA sequence: TGCGCCAGCAGCCATGGGAGTTTTGGTTACAATGAGCAGTTCTTC. Its protein is CASSHGSFGYNEQFF.

The chain couples TRBV28 to TRBJ2-7; 9 bases agree with TRBD1. CDR1 MDHEN and CDR2 SYDVKM come from the germline V gene. The length of the CDR3 is 14 residues. The V gene end was trimmed by 3 bases and the J gene end by 4 bases; junction bases not matched to a gene: 4. CDR3 protein: CASSFTGGGYEQYF. In DNA, the CDR3 is TGTGCCAGCAGTTTTACAGGGGGCGGGTACGAGCAGTACTTC. Together with reference TRBV28 and TRBJ2-7, the CDR3 gives the full variable domain: DVKVTQSSRYLVKRTGEKVFLECVQDMDHENMFWYRQDPGLGLRLIYFSYDVKMKEKGDIPEGYSVSREKKERFSLILESASTNQTSMYLCASSFTGGGYEQYFGPGTRLTVT.